These 17 T cell receptor beta chains were sequenced from one sample in a study of blood T cells in healthy people across ages. For the second PCR, which ran for about 6 to 12 cycles, a sample-barcoded 5' primer and a J-beta primer mix were used. In TCRdb, the 5' RACE reads were re-called with MiXCR into one record per CDR3 protein. Of some 1.7 million distinct CDR3 sequences listed, roughly 30% were seen once; the top ten hold over 7%. Sequencing was carried out using blood. These TCRs come from a woman aged 25 to 45 in good health.

This rearrangement joins TRBV7-6 to TRBJ1-4; D ambiguous. The CDR3 length is 16 residues. Trimming stripped 5 bases from V and 0 bases from J, with 13 bases between. Germline-derived CDR1 and CDR2 are SGHVS and FNYEAQ. This chain's CDR3 is CASSPGDLSTNEKLFF. CDR3 coding DNA: TGTGCCAGCAGCCCCGGAGATCTTTCAACTAATGAAAAACTGTTTTTT.

The chain couples TRBV18 to TRBJ2-5; D is ambiguous. Trimming stripped 2 bases from V and 1 base from J, with 8 bases between. Germline V gives CDR1 KGHSH, CDR2 LQKENI. The CDR3 runs to 14 residues. DNA of the CDR3: TGTGCCAGCTCACCAAATGAAGGCCAAGAGACCCAGTACTTC. Translated: CASSPNEGQETQYF.

CDR3 protein: CASSTQGSYGYTF. The DNA of the CDR3 is TGTGCCAGCTCAACACAGGGGAGCTATGGCTACACCTTC. The chain is built from TRBV18 and TRBJ1-2; the match to TRBD1 covers 7 bases. The CDR3 extends over 13 amino acids. J was trimmed by 4 bases and V by 5 bases; bases with no gene match: 4. Germline V gene lookup returns CDR1 KGHSH and CDR2 LQKENI.

The V call is TRBV12-5, the J call TRBJ1-6; a weak D match, TRBD1 (6 bases). V shed 5 bases and J shed 15 bases, with 26 bases lying between them. The germline V gene has CDR1 LGHNT and CDR2 FRNRAP. The CDR3 is made up of 16 amino acids. CDR3 bases: TGTGCTAGTGGTAGAGAAGACAGGAACTCTCAGGTAGTCCTCCACTTT. This encodes CASGREDRNSQVVLHF. The full variable domain, its missing parts supplied by reference TRBV12-5 and TRBJ1-6, is DARVTQTPRHKVTEMGQEVTMRCQPILGHNTVFWYRQTMMQGLELLAYFRNRAPLDDSGMPKDRFSAEMPDATLATLKIQPSEPRDSAVYFCASGREDRNSQVVLHFGNGTRLTVT.

This clonotype was seen a few times. The V call is TRBV4-1, the J call TRBJ1-1, with D hard to call. Trimming removed 1 base at V and 3 bases at J, with 18 bases between. In germline, CDR1 is MGHRA, CDR2 YSYEKL. CDR3 size: 17 residues. CDR3 in amino acids: CASSQGGKGGQYTEAFF. The CDR3 bases are TGCGCCAGCAGCCAAGGGGGTAAGGGCGGGCAATACACTGAAGCTTTCTTT.

V gene TRBV19 combines with J gene TRBJ1-5; possible D gene TRBD1, 5 bases. The V gene's germline CDR1 is LNHDA and CDR2 SQIVND (reference sequence). The CDR3 consists of 13 residues. The V end was cut by 7 bases, the J end by 3 bases, with 10 bases between. The CDR3 loop reads CASTGENNQPQHF. The CDR3 nucleotides read TGTGCCAGTACGGGGGAAAACAATCAGCCCCAGCATTTT.

The rearrangement links TRBV14 to TRBJ2-7; 10 bases line up with TRBD2. Matching the DNA end better, TRBJ2-5 makes the J call doubtful. The germline gives CDR1 SGHDN, CDR2 FVKESK. The CDR3 length is 15 residues. The CDR3 region is CASSQVELAGETQYF. The CDR3 DNA reads as TGTGCCAGCAGCCAAGTAGAACTAGCGGGGGAGACCCAGTACTTC.

This rearrangement joins TRBV12-3 or TRBV12-4 to TRBJ2-3, with a tentative D call TRBD1 (6 bases). Deletions cut 2 bases from V and 3 bases from J, with 12 bases between. The CDR3 sequence is 15 residues long. CDR3 in DNA: TGTGCCAGCAGTTTACGTGGGGGCGTGACAGATACGCAGTATTTT. Encoded protein: CASSLRGGVTDTQYF.

This clonotype was recorded many times. This chain links TRBV5-1 with TRBJ2-7, with a weak D call TRBD2 (5 bases). This CDR3 is built from 18 residues. The germline gives CDR1 SGHRS, CDR2 YFSETQ. V lost 0 bases to trimming and J lost 3 bases, with 22 bases between them. The DNA for the CDR3 is TGCGCCAGCAGCTTGGGGGTGCATCGCGAGAGGGTCCGCTACGAGCAGTACTTC. Its translation: CASSLGVHRERVRYEQYF. Full variable domain (rest looked up from reference TRBV5-1 and TRBJ2-7): KAGVTQTPRYLIKTRGQQVTLSCSPISGHRSVSWYQQTPGQGLQFLFEYFSETQRNKGNFPGRFSGRQFSNSRSEMNVSTLELGDSALYLCASSLGVHRERVRYEQYFGPGTRLTVT.

This clonotype was seen repeatedly, ten times or more. This chain joins TRBV12-3 or TRBV12-4 and TRBJ2-7, with TRBD2 matching over 10 bases. The CDR3 is 14 amino acids. V gave up 6 bases and J gave up 1 base; unmatched junction bases: 3. The CDR3 DNA is TGTGCCAGCAGACTAGCGGGACCTTCCTACGAGCAGTACTTC. This encodes CASRLAGPSYEQYF.

The V and J genes are TRBV5-1 and TRBJ2-7; D gene unclear. The CDR3 extends over 14 amino acids. Germline loops: CDR1 SGHRS, CDR2 YFSETQ. V lost 3 bases, J lost 1 base, and 11 bases lay in between. CDR3 amino acids: CASSCSDGSYEQYF. The CDR3 coding sequence is TGCGCCAGCAGCTGCTCGGACGGATCCTACGAGCAGTACTTC. The full variable domain, with the rest looked up from reference TRBV5-1 and TRBJ2-7, is KAGVTQTPRYLIKTRGQQVTLSCSPISGHRSVSWYQQTPGQGLQFLFEYFSETQRNKGNFPGRFSGRQFSNSRSEMNVSTLELGDSALYLCASSCSDGSYEQYFGPGTRLTVT.

This chain joins TRBV2 and TRBJ2-7, with unresolved D. V gave up 8 bases and J gave up 3 bases, with 17 bases separating them. The CDR3 spans 14 residues. From germline, CDR1 is SNHLY and CDR2 FYNNEI. The CDR3 DNA follows: TGTGCCAGCTTCCCTGGGAACAGTCGCTACGAGCAGTACTTC. Amino acids: CASFPGNSRYEQYF.

The rearrangement uses TRBV30 and TRBJ1-1; D is undetermined. V was trimmed by 3 bases and J by 8 bases, leaving 7 bases between them. The CDR3 is made up of 10 amino acids. In germline, CDR1 is GTSNPN, CDR2 SVGIG (reference sequence). CDR3 in amino acids: CAWSTREAFF. The CDR3 bases are TGTGCCTGGAGCACCCGAGAAGCTTTCTTT.

Concerning this clonotype: One base away lies a much larger clone, so this may be a sequencing read error. The genes are TRBV20-1 and TRBJ2-1, with D unclear. V lost 0 bases and J lost 13, with 10 bases in between. From germline, CDR1 is DFQATT and CDR2 SNEGSKA (reference sequence). This CDR3 has 11 residues. The CDR3 nucleotides read TGCAGTGCTAGAGATGTCGAGACCCAGTTCTTC. This sequence encodes CSARDVETQFF.

This clonotype was seen at least ten times. V is TRBV7-2 and J is TRBJ2-7; perhaps D is TRBD1 or TRBD2 (6 bases each). With 4 bases removed from V and 0 bases from J, the gap between germline ends came to 13 bases. Germline V gene sequence: CDR1 SGHTA, CDR2 FQGNSA. The CDR3 spans 15 residues. CDR3 protein: CASSYGGPSSYEQYF. CDR3 coding DNA: TGTGCCAGCAGCTACGGGGGCCCCAGCTCCTACGAGCAGTACTTC.

V usage is TRBV27 and J usage is TRBJ2-6; D unclear. Germline assignment: CDR1 MNHEY and CDR2 SMNVEV (reference sequence). There are 19 residues in the CDR3. V was pared by 5 bases and J by 6 bases, with 26 bases between. This CDR3 reads CASSPLDGANLGEANVLTF. As DNA, the CDR3 is TGTGCCAGCAGTCCGCTAGACGGAGCCAATCTCGGTGAGGCCAACGTCCTGACTTTC.

V gene TRBV4-1 combines with J gene TRBJ1-4; D is unclear. Germline assignment: CDR1 MGHRA and CDR2 YSYEKL. V was shortened by 2 bases and J by 1 base, with 11 bases between the two germline ends. This CDR3 is built from 16 residues. The CDR3 bases are TGCGCCAGCAGCCAACCCTACAGTGTAACTAATGAAAAACTGTTTTTT. Protein sequence: CASSQPYSVTNEKLFF.